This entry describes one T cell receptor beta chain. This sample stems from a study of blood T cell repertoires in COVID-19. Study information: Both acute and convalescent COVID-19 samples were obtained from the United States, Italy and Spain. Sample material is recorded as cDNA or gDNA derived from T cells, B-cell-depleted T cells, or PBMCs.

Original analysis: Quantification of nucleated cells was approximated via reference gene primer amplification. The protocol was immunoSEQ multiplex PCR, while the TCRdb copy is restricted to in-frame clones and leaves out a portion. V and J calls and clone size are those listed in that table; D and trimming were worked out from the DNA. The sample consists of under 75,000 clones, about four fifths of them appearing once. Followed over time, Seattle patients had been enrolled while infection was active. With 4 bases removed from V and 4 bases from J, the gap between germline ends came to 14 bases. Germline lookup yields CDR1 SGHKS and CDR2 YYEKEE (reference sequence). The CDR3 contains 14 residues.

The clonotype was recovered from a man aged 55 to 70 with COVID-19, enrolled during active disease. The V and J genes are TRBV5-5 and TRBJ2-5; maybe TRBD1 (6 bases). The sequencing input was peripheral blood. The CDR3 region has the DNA TGTGCCAGCAGCGATTCTCAGGGGTTAGAGACCCAGTACTTC. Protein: CASSDSQGLETQYF. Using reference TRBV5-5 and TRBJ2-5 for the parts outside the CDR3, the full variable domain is DAGVTQSPTHLIKTRGQQVTLRCSPISGHKSVSWYQQVLGQGPQFIFQYYEKEERGRGNFPDRFSARQFPNYSSELNVNALLLGDSALYLCASSDSQGLETQYFGPGTRLLVL.